The present T cell receptor beta chain was sequenced within a study of T cells in Graves' hyperthyroidism and ophthalmopathy. The length of the CDR3 is 15 residues. The V gene lost 1 base and the J gene lost 2 bases, with 10 bases spanning the gap. Germline V gene lookup returns CDR1 SEHNR and CDR2 FQNEAQ (reference sequence). The source material, RNA transcripts, was used to amplify TCR beta CDR3 regions. During a first-round RT-PCR of the TCR CDR3, the HTBI primer set was used. One entry per CDR3 protein, called by TCRdb with MiXCR from the multiplex PCR reads. The data contain under 400,000 distinct CDR3 sequences, approximately 15% of them singletons. This clonotype was observed a handful of times.

Material: blood. This receptor was identified in a woman aged 60-70 years with Graves' hyperthyroidism. The V call is TRBV7-9, the J call TRBJ2-3; unclear D gene. The CDR3 is CASSLVRGHTDTQYF. The DNA of the CDR3 is TGTGCCAGCAGCTTAGTTCGCGGTCACACAGATACGCAGTATTTT. The full variable domain, in which reference TRBV7-9 and TRBJ2-3 provide the parts outside the CDR3, is DTGVSQNPRHKITKRGQNVTFRCDPISEHNRLYWYRQTLGQGPEFLTYFQNEAQLEKSRLLSDRFSAERPKGSFSTLEIQRTEQGDSAMYLCASSLVRGHTDTQYFGPGTRLTVL.